This T cell receptor (beta chain) was identified in a study of blood T cell repertoires in COVID-19. Study overall: From the United States, Italy and Spain came samples of acute and convalescent COVID-19. PBMCs, B-cell-depleted T cells, or T cells were the source of the cDNA or gDNA that made up the material.

From germline, CDR1 is MGHRA and CDR2 YSYEKL. The V end lost 9 bases, the J end lost 8 bases, and 10 bases lay between the germline ends. The length of the CDR3 is 10 residues. In the study's own analysis: Amplification of reference gene primers provided the estimated nucleated cell counts. Assay: immunoSEQ multiplex PCR; the TCRdb copy retains only in-frame clones and omits some. V and J calls plus clone size are reproduced from that table; the DNA served to infer D and trimming. The sample holds under 8,000 clones, roughly 80% seen once. Material for sequencing was peripheral blood. The TCR originated in a human donor with active COVID-19. The donor label of this sample is uncertain. The chain is built from TRBV4-1 and TRBJ1-2; no firm D call. CDR3 region: CARLHWGYTF. The CDR3 region has the DNA TGCGCCAGACTCCACTGGGGCTACACCTTC.